This TCR beta chain was profiled in a study of blood T cell repertoires in COVID-19. Overall study: The study drew acute and convalescent COVID-19 samples from the United States, Italy and Spain. T cells, B-cell-depleted T cells, or PBMCs supplied cDNA or gDNA.

As originally analysed: From reference gene primer amplification, estimates of nucleated cell counts were derived. Assay used: immunoSEQ multiplex PCR; TCRdb lists only in-frame clones, some missing. D and trimming were read from the DNA, whereas the V and J calls and clone size are those reported in that table. This table holds about 240,000 clones, around four fifths found once. Per germline, CDR1 SNHLY and CDR2 FYNNEI. The CDR3 is 14 amino acids. Trimming pared 3 bases from V and 6 bases from J, leaving 15 bases between. The sequence was collected from a woman aged 60-75 years with active or convalescent COVID-19. The chain couples TRBV2 to TRBJ2-7, with D possibly TRBD1 on 5 matching bases. Sequenced material: peripheral blood. The CDR3 loop is CASSDQGTVAEQYF. The CDR3 DNA is TGTGCCAGCAGTGATCAGGGTACTGTGGCCGAGCAGTACTTC.